One sample yielded the 30 T cell receptor beta chains listed below, sequenced in a study of response to subunit inactivated influenza vaccine. TCRdb processed the RT-PCR reads anew with MiXCR; each CDR3 protein has one entry. This sample has roughly 700,000 distinct CDR3 sequences, with about 14% found just once. Sample: PBMCs from blood, taken 14 days before vaccination. These receptors came from a man aged 45-65 years who received an inactivated influenza vaccine.

In DNA form, the CDR3 reads TGCAGTGCTAGCCATGCTAGCGGGAGTAGGACAGATACGCAGTATTTT. Translating gives CSASHASGSRTDTQYF. The chain links TRBV20-1 to TRBJ2-3, with 10 bases aligning to TRBD2. CDR3 length equals 16 residues. Germline V gives CDR1 DFQATT, CDR2 SNEGSKA (reference sequence). J lost 3 bases, V lost 3 bases, and 9 bases had no gene match.

In this sample, this clonotype turned up a few times. This chain joins TRBV20-1 and TRBJ2-5, with D possibly TRBD1 on 5 matching bases. Per the germline V gene, CDR1 is DFQATT and CDR2 is SNEGSKA (reference sequence). V shed 0 bases and J shed 5 bases, with 13 bases lying between them. The CDR3 is 14 amino acids. The CDR3 protein is CSARDIGQGETQYF. CDR3 sequence (DNA): TGCAGTGCTAGAGATATCGGGCAGGGTGAGACCCAGTACTTC.

This clonotype has more than one count but fewer than ten. J is TRBJ2-3 and V is TRBV4-1; D not resolved. Germline-derived CDR1 and CDR2 are MGHRA and YSYEKL. Trimming took off 6 bases at V and 2 bases at J, with 9 bases between the two ends. CDR3 size: 13 residues. The CDR3, as DNA: TGCGCCAGCAGTTTTGAGATCACAGATACGCAGTATTTT. This translates into CASSFEITDTQYF.

This clonotype has a count of ten or more. The chain links TRBV29-1 to TRBJ2-7, with D tentatively TRBD2 (5 bases). CDR1 and CDR2 from the germline V gene are SQVTM and ANQGSEA. V was clipped by 1 base and J by 1 base, with 8 bases between them. The CDR3 loop spans 13 amino acids. The DNA of the CDR3 is TGCAGCGTTGAAGGGTCGGGGTCCTACGAGCAGTACTTC. It specifies CSVEGSGSYEQYF.

The rearrangement links TRBV6-5 to TRBJ1-2; D is ambiguous. Germline CDR1 and CDR2: MNHEY and SVGAGI. The CDR3 has 14 amino acids. V was shortened by 0 bases and J by 7 bases, with 12 bases between the two germline ends. The CDR3 DNA sequence: TGTGCCAGCAGTTACTCGTTGGGGTCCGGTGGCTACACCTTC. The encoded protein is CASSYSLGSGGYTF.

This rearrangement joins TRBV6-1 to TRBJ2-1; 7 bases are shared with TRBD1. The trim removed 6 bases at V and 4 bases at J, leaving 9 bases unmatched. The germline V gene has CDR1 MNHNS and CDR2 SASEGT. CDR3 length equals 15 residues. The CDR3 here is CASSRRQGWYNEQFF. For the CDR3, the DNA is TGTGCCAGCAGCCGTAGACAGGGCTGGTACAATGAGCAGTTCTTC.

By share of the sample, this clonotype is medium-sized. The V and J genes are TRBV3-1 and TRBJ2-2; 8 bases are a match to TRBD1. This CDR3 spans 16 amino acids. Germline V gene lookup returns CDR1 LGHDT and CDR2 YNNKEL (reference sequence). Trimming cost V 4 bases and J 1 base; bases outside gene matches: 5. CDR3 in amino acids: CASSRTGTGNTGELFF. The CDR3, as DNA: TGTGCCAGCAGCCGCACCGGGACAGGGAACACCGGGGAGCTGTTTTTT.

The chain joins TRBV5-6 to TRBJ2-5; TRBD1 is a possible D gene (5 bases). CDR1 SGHDT and CDR2 YYEEEE come from the germline V gene. Trimming shortened V by 1 base and J by 1 base, and 11 bases separated the two germline ends. This CDR3 has 15 amino acids. The CDR3 loop is CASSLLATAQETQYF. The CDR3 DNA sequence: TGTGCCAGCAGCTTGTTGGCGACAGCCCAAGAGACCCAGTACTTC.

The J gene is TRBJ2-1, the V gene TRBV13; D is tentatively TRBD1 or TRBD2 (5 bases each). Germline V CDR1 and CDR2: PRHDT, FYEKMQ (reference sequence). Trimming removed 8 bases from V and 4 bases from J, with 15 bases in between. The CDR3 is made up of 14 amino acids. As DNA, the CDR3 is TGTGCCAGCGGCGCAAGAGGGGCGTACAATGAGCAGTTCTTC. Encoded protein: CASGARGAYNEQFF.

V usage is TRBV3-1 and J usage is TRBJ1-1, with D possibly being TRBD1 (5 bases). CDR1 LGHDT and CDR2 YNNKEL come from the germline V gene (reference sequence). The germline V and J ends were trimmed by 4 bases and 4 bases, with 13 bases remaining between them. CDR3 length: 14 amino acids. This chain's CDR3 is CASSRARRGTEAFF. Written as DNA, the CDR3 is TGTGCCAGCAGCCGGGCTCGGAGGGGCACTGAAGCTTTCTTT.

This clonotype was counted only a few times. This sequence joins TRBV6-2 or TRBV6-3 and TRBJ1-5; weak D call: TRBD1 (5 bases). This CDR3 spans 13 amino acids. Germline V gene sequence: CDR1 MNHEY, CDR2 SVGEGT. Trimming shortened V by 6 bases and J by 6 bases, and 12 bases separated the two germline ends. The CDR3 nucleotides read TGTGCCAGCAGAGCTATAGACAGTCAGCCCCAGCATTTT. Residues: CASRAIDSQPQHF.

Only a few counts were recorded for this clonotype. The rearrangement uses TRBV12-3 or TRBV12-4 and TRBJ1-5; 8 bases fit TRBD1. The CDR3 length is 16 residues. The V gene end was trimmed by 5 bases and the J gene end by 2 bases; junction bases not matched to a gene: 8. Written as DNA, the CDR3 is TGTGCCAGCAGTCAGACAGGGGTTGTAGGCAATCAGCCCCAGCATTTT. It specifies CASSQTGVVGNQPQHF.

This clonotype appeared a few times. The chain couples TRBV28 to TRBJ2-5; either TRBD1 or TRBD2 may fit D (5 bases each). The CDR3 spans 17 residues. The V end was cut by 5 bases, the J end by 7 bases, with 26 bases between. Germline V gene data show CDR1 as MDHEN and CDR2 as SYDVKM. The CDR3 is CASSLNPIRGNRGTQYF. The CDR3, as DNA: TGTGCCAGCAGTCTAAACCCGATACGGGGAAATAGGGGGACCCAGTACTTC. Full variable domain (rest looked up from reference TRBV28 and TRBJ2-5): DVKVTQSSRYLVKRTGEKVFLECVQDMDHENMFWYRQDPGLGLRLIYFSYDVKMKEKGDIPEGYSVSREKKERFSLILESASTNQTSMYLCASSLNPIRGNRGTQYFGPGTRLLVL.

V gene TRBV19 combines with J gene TRBJ2-5; a possible D gene is TRBD1 (5 bases). Per germline, CDR1 LNHDA and CDR2 SQIVND (reference sequence). The length of the CDR3 is 15 residues. V was pared by 5 bases and J by 2 bases, with 15 bases between. The CDR3 here is CASSPRQIPQETQYF. The CDR3 region has the DNA TGTGCCAGTAGTCCTAGACAGATCCCTCAAGAGACCCAGTACTTC.

This clonotype was found a few times. The chain combines TRBV20-1 with TRBJ2-1, with D possibly TRBD1 on 6 matching bases. Trimming took 3 bases from V and 0 from J, leaving 12 bases between them. In germline, CDR1 is DFQATT, CDR2 SNEGSKA (reference sequence). This CDR3 has 15 residues. CDR3 protein: CSARDSPSSYNEQFF. The CDR3 nucleotides are TGCAGTGCTAGGGACAGCCCAAGCTCCTACAATGAGCAGTTCTTC.

This clonotype was observed a handful of times. This chain uses TRBV12-3 or TRBV12-4 with TRBJ2-7; 7 bases align to TRBD2. This CDR3 has 15 residues. V trimming: 2 bases; J trimming: 7 bases; junction bases outside the gene matches: 11. The CDR3 DNA reads as TGTGCCAGCAGTTTATACCGGGAGGTCCTGCGAGAGCAGTACTTC. It translates to CASSLYREVLREQYF.

This chain joins TRBV6-1 and TRBJ1-5; 7 bases align to TRBD1. J gave up 6 bases and V 7 bases, and 9 bases lay outside the gene matches. In germline, CDR1 is MNHNS, CDR2 SASEGT. The CDR3 runs 14 residues. This CDR3 is CASNRGGGGQPQHF. The DNA of the CDR3 is TGTGCCAGCAACAGGGGCGGGGGGGGTCAGCCCCAGCATTTT.

The chain joins TRBV7-2 to TRBJ2-1; 8 nucleotides line up with TRBD2. Germline-derived CDR1 and CDR2 are SGHTA and FQGNSA. The length of the CDR3 is 16 residues. The J segment lost 6 bases and the V segment lost 4 bases, leaving 11 bases of the junction unmatched. The CDR3 reads CASSSESGGPFNEQFF. The CDR3 bases are TGTGCCAGCAGCTCGGAATCGGGGGGGCCTTTCAATGAGCAGTTCTTC.

This clonotype came up a few times. This chain links TRBV21-1 with TRBJ2-5. TRBV21-1 is noted as a pseudogene. CDR3 length equals 12 residues. The CDR3 nucleotides read TGTGCCAGCAGCAGGCCGGTTGGGACCCAGTACTTC. Its protein is CASSRPVGTQYF.

The rearrangement joins TRBV29-1 to TRBJ2-6; D remains unclear. The CDR3 length is 14 residues. V was cut by 1 base and J by 0 bases, with 4 bases left in between. Germline CDR1 and CDR2: SQVTM and ANQGSEA. The CDR3 region is CSVEGVSGANVLTF. The CDR3 DNA reads TGCAGCGTTGAAGGTGTCTCTGGGGCCAACGTCCTGACTTTC.

This clonotype appeared a few times. The chain combines TRBV6-2 or TRBV6-3 with TRBJ2-2; perhaps TRBD2 as D (5 bases). This CDR3 is 18 amino acids long. V was clipped by 0 bases and J by 6 bases, with 20 bases between them. Germline CDR1 reads MNHEY; CDR2 reads SVGEGT. The CDR3 protein is CASSYSPLAIHPPGELFF. Here the CDR3 DNA reads TGTGCCAGCAGTTACTCCCCGCTAGCAATCCATCCTCCCGGGGAGCTGTTTTTT.

The rearrangement links TRBV12-3 or TRBV12-4 to TRBJ1-5; TRBD1 aligns across 7 bases. J gave up 4 bases and V 5 bases, and 5 bases lay outside the gene matches. This CDR3 comprises 14 residues. CDR3 residues: CASSQQGKNQPQHF. Written as DNA, the CDR3 is TGTGCCAGCAGTCAACAGGGGAAAAATCAGCCCCAGCATTTT.

This clonotype has a handful of counts. V gene TRBV7-2 combines with J gene TRBJ2-2; no reliable D call. The CDR3 sequence is 16 residues long. The ends were cut back, 7 bases at V and 0 bases at J, with 15 bases in the middle. The germline V gene has CDR1 SGHTA and CDR2 FQGNSA. CDR3: CASTSKVLANTGELFF. DNA of the CDR3: TGTGCCAGCACCTCAAAAGTTCTCGCGAACACCGGGGAGCTGTTTTTT. The whole variable domain, remainder taken from reference TRBV7-2 and TRBJ2-2, is GAGVSQSPSNKVTEKGKDVELRCDPISGHTALYWYRQSLGQGLEFLIYFQGNSAPDKSGLPSDRFSAERTGGSVSTLTIQRTQQEDSAVYLCASTSKVLANTGELFFGEGSRLTVL.

J is TRBJ1-2 and V is TRBV4-3; no definite D call. CDR3 length equals 15 residues. The germline gives CDR1 LGHNA, CDR2 YSLEER. The V end was cut by 0 bases, the J end by 4 bases, with 12 bases between. In nucleotides, the CDR3 is TGCGCCAGCAGCCAAGAAAGGGTGGCGACCTATGGCTACACCTTC. Amino acids: CASSQERVATYGYTF.

This clonotype was detected many times. The chain combines TRBV5-1 with TRBJ2-5; maybe TRBD2 (6 bases). Germline CDR1 SGHRS, CDR2 YFSETQ. The CDR3 length is 13 residues. V was pared by 2 bases and J by 3 bases, with 8 bases between. In DNA form, the CDR3 reads TGCGCCAGCAGCTTCCCGGGGGAAGAGACCCAGTACTTC. This gives the protein CASSFPGEETQYF.

The table lists this clonotype with a few counts. The chain uses TRBV7-9 and TRBJ2-1; D unclear. The V end lost 5 bases, the J end lost 7 bases, and 21 bases lay between the germline ends. Germline V gene lookup returns CDR1 SEHNR and CDR2 FQNEAQ (reference sequence). This CDR3 has 16 residues. CDR3 protein: CASSPLARQNGNEQFF. For the CDR3, the DNA is TGTGCCAGCAGCCCCCTCGCACGCCAAAATGGGAATGAGCAGTTCTTC.

This clonotype occurred a few times. CDR3 sequence (DNA): TGTGCCAGCAGCTTTGCCTCCGGGACAATGAACACTGAAGCTTTCTTT. It yields the protein CASSFASGTMNTEAFF. This chain connects TRBV7-8 to TRBJ1-1; a possible D gene is TRBD1 (6 bases). Trimming pared 3 bases from V and 0 bases from J, leaving 14 bases between. Germline CDR1 SGHVS, CDR2 FQNEAQ. The CDR3 is 16 residues long.

The rearrangement uses TRBV5-1 and TRBJ1-4; a possible D gene is TRBD1 (6 bases). V lost 0 bases and J 11 bases, leaving 20 bases between the germline ends. Germline values: CDR1 SGHRS, CDR2 YFSETQ. The CDR3 runs to 16 residues. The CDR3 spells CASSLAGGAPSGKLFF. As DNA, the CDR3 is TGCGCCAGCAGCTTGGCCGGGGGGGCCCCTTCAGGGAAACTGTTTTTT.

This clonotype came up many times. The J gene is TRBJ1-2, the V gene TRBV6-2 or TRBV6-3; TRBD1 is a possible D gene (6 bases). CDR1 and CDR2 (germline): MNHEY, SVGEGT. Trimming left V 6 bases short and J 7 bases short, with 9 bases between. CDR3 size: 11 residues. The CDR3 loop is CASRTGIGYTF. In DNA, the CDR3 is TGTGCCAGCAGGACAGGCATTGGCTACACCTTC.

This clonotype has just a few counts. The chain links TRBV28 to TRBJ2-3; 7 bases map to TRBD1. V lost 3 bases and J lost 2; bases outside the gene matches: 5. CDR3 size: 15 residues. CDR1 is MDHEN, CDR2 SYDVKM, per germline. This chain's CDR3 is CASSFGDRFTDTQYF. The DNA for the CDR3 is TGTGCCAGCAGTTTCGGGGACAGATTCACAGATACGCAGTATTTT.